This TCR beta chain was sequenced in a study of blood T cell repertoires in COVID-19. Method: immunoSEQ multiplex PCR; TCRdb's copy keeps in-frame clones and lacks some. The table includes about 120,000 clones, around 87% detected once. This CDR3 contains 17 residues. Germline lookup yields CDR1 SGHTA and CDR2 FQGNSA. Unmatched junction bases numbered 8, after V lost 1 base and J lost 8 bases. The specimen sequenced was peripheral blood. The TCR sequence derives from a woman aged 55 to 70 with COVID-19, enrolled during active disease. This chain connects TRBV7-2 to TRBJ1-6; TRBD1 matches 10 bases. The CDR3 loop reads CASSLVFRDRGDSPLHF. The CDR3 nucleotides read TGTGCCAGCAGCTTAGTCTTTCGGGACAGGGGTGATTCACCCCTCCACTTT.